The T cell receptor (beta chain) described here comes from a study of neoadjuvant anti-PD-1 for oral cavity cancer. Background on the study: Patients mostly received three to four biweekly nivolumab doses at 3 mg/kg before surgery. Patients without progression received a fourth nivolumab dose around day 43, then surgical resection on days 50-56.

There are 13 residues in the CDR3. CDR1 is MDHEN and CDR2 is SYDVKM in the germline V gene. The V end was cut by 5 bases, the J end by 2 bases, with 9 bases between. As for this clone: The antigen remains unidentified.

Study-wide findings and caveats: Pretreatment Treg/Th17 ratio correlated inversely with post-treatment tumor clonality.

Time point: after neoadjuvant nivolumab, at surgical resection. TCRdb's copy holds only in-frame clones and misses some; the assay was immunoSEQ multiplex PCR. The top ten clones hold around 40% of a sample with fewer than 25,000 clones, roughly 45% of them seen once. This specimen consisted of tumor tissue, obtained after nivolumab (anti-PD-1) treatment. The rearrangement links TRBV28 to TRBJ2-5, with D possibly being TRBD2 (5 bases). The TCR was taken from a person between 40 and 80 years old with oral cavity squamous cell carcinoma. In DNA form, the CDR3 reads TGTGCCAGCAGTCTCCGGGATCAAGAGACCCAGTACTTC. As protein: CASSLRDQETQYF. Together with reference TRBV28 and TRBJ2-5, the CDR3 gives the full variable domain: DVKVTQSSRYLVKRTGEKVFLECVQDMDHENMFWYRQDPGLGLRLIYFSYDVKMKEKGDIPEGYSVSREKKERFSLILESASTNQTSMYLCASSLRDQETQYFGPGTRLLVL.